The 5 T cell receptor beta chains listed next were all sequenced from one sample in a study of cytomegalovirus exposure and HLA in healthy donors. PCR primers comprised 60 Vbeta and 13 Jbeta primers. TCRdb's table, derived via immunoSEQ multiplex PCR, lists solely in-frame clones and lacks some. In the table there are 200,000 or so clones, roughly nine tenths of which are singletons. Sequenced: PBMCs. These TCRs come from a girl in the first two years of life in good health and CMV-seronegative.

This chain joins TRBV2 and TRBJ2-7; the D gene is possibly TRBD1 (5 bases). Germline lookup yields CDR1 SNHLY and CDR2 FYNNEI. The CDR3 spans 13 residues. The V and J ends lost 6 bases and 4 bases respectively, with 13 bases between them. CDR3 sequence (DNA): TGTGCCAGCAGCCGCCCCCAGGGATACGAGCAGTACTTC. It specifies CASSRPQGYEQYF. Together with reference TRBV2 and TRBJ2-7, the CDR3 gives the full variable domain: EPEVTQTPSHQVTQMGQEVILRCVPISNHLYFYWYRQILGQKVEFLVSFYNNEISEKSEIFDDQFSVERPDGSNFTLKIRSTKLEDSAMYFCASSRPQGYEQYFGPGTRLTVT.

The chain has TRBV5-1 and TRBJ1-4; 7 nucleotides agree with TRBD1. V was pared by 6 bases and J by 5 bases, with 7 bases of the junction left unmatched. The CDR3 is made up of 14 amino acids. Germline V gene lookup returns CDR1 SGHRS and CDR2 YFSETQ. The DNA for the CDR3 is TGCGCCAGCAAAAAGGGACAGCAAAATGAAAAACTGTTTTTT. Amino acids: CASKKGQQNEKLFF.

This chain joins TRBV29-1 and TRBJ2-2; TRBD2 is a possible D gene (5 bases). Germline values: CDR1 SQVTM, CDR2 ANQGSEA. This CDR3 has 13 residues. V lost 6 bases and J lost 1, with 9 bases in between. In DNA, the CDR3 is TGCAGCGTCCGACGGGAGAACACCGGGGAGCTGTTTTTT. Translated: CSVRRENTGELFF.

This clone came up a few times. J is TRBJ2-5 and V is TRBV21-1; TRBD2 is the table's D call, not checked against the DNA. TRBV21-1 is tagged as a pseudogene. This CDR3 contains 18 residues. DNA for the CDR3: TGTGCCAGCAGCAAAGGCAAGGGACTTACTACCCCACAAGAGACCCAGTACTTC. Residues: CASSKGKGLTTPQETQYF.

The CDR3 loop reads CASSVGHYNEQFF. The CDR3 nucleotides are TGTGCCAGCAGCGTTGGGCACTACAATGAGCAGTTCTTC. The chain couples TRBV9 to TRBJ2-1; D is undetermined. V lost 2 bases and J lost 3, with 6 bases in between. Germline V gene lookup returns CDR1 SGDLS and CDR2 YYNGEE. This CDR3 has 13 amino acids.